The source of this T cell receptor (beta chain) is a study of response to subunit inactivated influenza vaccine. TCRdb called the RT-PCR reads again in MiXCR, with one record for every CDR3 protein. The table lists 650,000 to 800,000 distinct CDR3 sequences, approximately 15% of them singletons. This clonotype was seen repeatedly, ten times or more. Its cognate antigen is unknown. V gave up 0 bases and J gave up 4 bases; unmatched junction bases: 3. The CDR3 spans 14 residues. Germline V CDR1 and CDR2: SGHRS, YFSETQ. Study-wide points: A suggestion made by the authors is that each seasonal influenza vaccination recruits few new T cells.

The sequencing here drew on PBMCs from blood, taken 14 to 15 days before vaccination. The chain has TRBV5-1 and TRBJ2-5; 7 bases match TRBD2. This sequence originates from a man aged 50-59 years who received an inactivated influenza vaccine. The CDR3 spells CASSLARGRETQYF. Written as DNA, the CDR3 is TGCGCCAGCAGCTTGGCCCGCGGGAGAGAGACCCAGTACTTC.